The sequence of this T cell receptor beta chain was determined in a study of cytomegalovirus exposure and HLA in healthy donors. Looking at the study overall: Most genotyped donors, over 70% of about 400, had Caucasian-associated genetic ancestry.

The PCR had 60 Vbeta and 13 Jbeta primers. Profiling relied on immunoSEQ multiplex PCR, and the TCRdb table lists in-frame clones only, not all of them. This table holds about 180,000 clones, 77% found once. Trimming cost V 8 bases and J 4 bases, with 20 bases left between them. The germline V gene has CDR1 GTSNPN and CDR2 SVGIG (reference sequence). The CDR3 has 14 amino acids. In the case of this clone: Its antigen is unidentified.

Findings of the study overall: TCR beta V- and J-gene trimming was later associated with a missense DCLRE1C variant. The authors later found most CMV-associated TCR beta chains appeared HLA-restricted. In most subjects, TCR beta sequences reportedly gave accurate predictions of HLA-A and HLA-B alleles.

The chain recombines TRBV30 with TRBJ1-1; TRBD1 is a possible D gene (5 bases). This sequence originates from a man younger than 35 in good health and CMV-seronegative. The sequenced sample consisted of PBMCs. The CDR3 sequence is CALLRMAGITEAFF. CDR3 sequence (DNA): TGTGCCCTTCTTCGTATGGCAGGGATCACTGAAGCTTTCTTT.